The following is a TCR beta chain sequence with its context. The sample originates from a study of blood T cell repertoires in COVID-19. Study context: Italy, Spain and the United States were the sources of the convalescent and acute COVID-19 samples. Sample material is recorded as cDNA or gDNA derived from T cells, B-cell-depleted T cells, or PBMCs.

Source study methods: Researchers report that nucleated cell counts were estimated from reference gene primer amplification. Profiled with immunoSEQ multiplex PCR; TCRdb holds only in-frame clones, not every one. V and J calls and clone size follow that table, whereas D and trimming were derived from the DNA. Of under 20,000 clones detected, roughly 93% appear once; the ten largest clones hold roughly 6%. The sequenced sample was peripheral blood. This TCR derives from a human donor in a cohort sampled during active COVID-19.

The CDR3: CASSLHSGVRGSTRTDTQYF. The CDR3 DNA sequence: TGCGCCAGCAGCTTACATAGCGGGGTGAGGGGTTCCACGAGGACAGATACGCAGTATTTT. J is TRBJ2-3 and V is TRBV5-1, with 8 bases that match TRBD2. Per germline, CDR1 SGHRS and CDR2 YFSETQ. V shed 2 bases and J 3 bases; nucleotides not matched to a gene: 20. This CDR3 is built from 20 residues.